The 20 T cell receptor beta chains below come from one sample, sequenced in a study of cytomegalovirus exposure and HLA in healthy donors. In the PCR, 60 Vbeta and 13 Jbeta primers were used. Sequencing used immunoSEQ multiplex PCR; TCRdb keeps in-frame clones, though not all of them. This table holds 200,000 to 250,000 clones. The specimen was PBMCs. All receptors derive from a woman in her twenties or thirties in good health and CMV-seropositive.

The chain combines TRBV7-6 with TRBJ1-5; D is unresolved. Trimming cost V 2 bases and J 7 bases, with 9 bases left between them. Looked up from germline, CDR1 is SGHVS and CDR2 is FNYEAQ. The CDR3 loop spans 13 amino acids. CDR3 bases: TGTGCCAGCAGCTTAATGGGGAGCCAGCCCCAGCATTTT. Protein sequence: CASSLMGSQPQHF.

This clone is identified as medium-sized from frequency. Here the CDR3 reads CASSLVGDLNTEAFF. DNA for the CDR3: TGTGCCAGCAGCTTGGTAGGGGACTTGAACACTGAAGCTTTCTTT. This rearrangement joins TRBV5-4 to TRBJ1-1; D might be TRBD1 (5 bases). Germline V gene sequence: CDR1 SGHNT, CDR2 YYREEE (reference sequence). V lost 0 bases to trimming and J lost 0 bases, with 9 bases between them. CDR3 length: 15 residues.

Here the CDR3 DNA reads TGTGCCAGCAGTGAAGACTACATCGAAAAACTGTTTTTT. Its translation: CASSEDYIEKLFF. The gene calls are TRBV2 and TRBJ1-4; D call uncertain. The V gene's germline CDR1 is SNHLY and CDR2 FYNNEI. V dropped 1 base and J dropped 8 bases, with 8 bases sitting between them. This CDR3 contains 13 residues.

The chain recombines TRBV29-1 with TRBJ1-1; no definite D call. Germline V CDR1 and CDR2: SQVTM, ANQGSEA. V was cut by 0 bases and J by 1 base, with 3 bases left in between. CDR3 length: 12 amino acids. In DNA form, the CDR3 reads TGCAGCGTTGAAGACAGGAACACTGAAGCTTTCTTT. This codes for CSVEDRNTEAFF.

This CDR3 is CASSMGLAGGYNEQFF. CDR3 nucleotide sequence: TGTGCCAGCAGCATGGGACTAGCGGGAGGCTACAATGAGCAGTTCTTC. The chain carries TRBV7-2 and TRBJ2-1; 15 nucleotides agree with TRBD2. This CDR3 has 16 amino acids. Germline trimming cut 5 bases from V and 3 bases from J; bases unmatched to any gene: 2. Germline V CDR1 and CDR2: SGHTA, FQGNSA.

The rearrangement joins TRBV6-5 to TRBJ1-1, with D possibly TRBD1 on 6 matching bases. The V and J ends lost 6 bases and 1 base respectively, with 15 bases between them. Germline V gene data show CDR1 as MNHEY and CDR2 as SVGAGI. CDR3 length: 15 amino acids. The CDR3 DNA reads as TGTGCCAGCAGCCGAGGGGGTTCGGGGAACACTGAAGCTTTCTTT. The encoded protein is CASSRGGSGNTEAFF.

The chain carries TRBV6-1 and TRBJ1-1, with 8 bases matching TRBD1. Germline loops: CDR1 MNHNS, CDR2 SASEGT. V gave up 6 bases and J gave up 1 base; unmatched junction bases: 4. CDR3 length equals 14 residues. The CDR3 region is CASRETGENTEAFF. Written as DNA, the CDR3 is TGTGCCAGCAGGGAGACAGGGGAGAACACTGAAGCTTTCTTT.

This chain joins TRBV10-1 and TRBJ2-5; TRBD2 agrees at 7 bases. Germline V gene lookup returns CDR1 WNHNN and CDR2 SYGVQD (reference sequence). The CDR3 has 14 residues. J was trimmed by 5 bases and V by 5 bases; bases with no gene match: 8. The CDR3: CASSRTRGAETQYF. In nucleotides, the CDR3 is TGCGCCAGCAGTCGGACTAGGGGAGCGGAGACCCAGTACTTC.

This sequence joins TRBV30 and TRBJ1-2; TRBD1 matches at 10 bases. Germline V lookup: CDR1 GTSNPN, CDR2 SVGIG (reference sequence). The CDR3 length is 14 residues. Germline trimming cut 5 bases from V and 5 bases from J; bases unmatched to any gene: 8. The CDR3 DNA sequence: TGTGCCTGGGTCTCCGGGACAGGGGTATATGGCTACACCTTC. It encodes CAWVSGTGVYGYTF.

In nucleotides, the CDR3 is TGTGCCAGCAGTTTATTCACCCCGAAATTTGCTGAGGATTATGACTACGAGCAGTACTTC. Translated, it gives CASSLFTPKFAEDYDYEQYF. The chain couples TRBV27 to TRBJ2-7; D not resolved. V dropped 1 base and J dropped 3 bases, with 28 bases sitting between them. Germline V gene lookup returns CDR1 MNHEY and CDR2 SMNVEV (reference sequence). This CDR3 region has 20 residues.

The rearrangement links TRBV27 to TRBJ2-1; 7 bases fit TRBD2. CDR1 is MNHEY and CDR2 is SMNVEV in the germline V gene (reference sequence). This CDR3 spans 15 amino acids. V lost 4 bases to trimming and J lost 0 bases; unmatched junction nucleotides: 3. The CDR3 spells CASSSTSFSYNEQFF. The CDR3 DNA is TGTGCCAGCAGTTCGACTAGCTTCTCCTACAATGAGCAGTTCTTC.

V and J are TRBV6-1 and TRBJ2-3, with 9 bases aligning to TRBD1. The CDR3 contains 15 residues. Germline CDR1 reads MNHNS; CDR2 reads SASEGT. In nucleotides, the CDR3 is TGTACGACAGGGGGGCCTCCATCAGGCGCAGATACGCAGTATTTT. Its protein is CTTGGPPSGADTQYF.

The rearrangement links TRBV10-3 to TRBJ2-5, with D maybe TRBD2 (5 bases). The CDR3 spans 19 residues. Germline-derived CDR1 and CDR2 are ENHRY and SYGVKD. V was pared by 2 bases and J by 0 bases, with 22 bases between. In nucleotides, the CDR3 is TGTGCCATCAGTGAGCCAACATTATCCGCGAGCGGAAACCAAGAGACCCAGTACTTC. It specifies CAISEPTLSASGNQETQYF.

The chain uses TRBV27 and TRBJ1-1, with 8 bases aligning to TRBD1. This CDR3 is built from 17 residues. Trimming cost V 6 bases and J 0 bases; bases outside gene matches: 12. Germline V gives CDR1 MNHEY, CDR2 SMNVEV (reference sequence). As DNA, the CDR3 is TGTGCCAGCAGCCGCGACAGGGGCGGGATCATGAACACTGAAGCTTTCTTT. Protein product: CASSRDRGGIMNTEAFF.

V usage is TRBV29-1 and J usage is TRBJ1-3; no clear D gene. The CDR3 covers 14 residues. Germline values: CDR1 SQVTM, CDR2 ANQGSEA. Trimming stripped 6 bases from V and 8 bases from J, with 20 bases between. The CDR3 loop is CSVGSRFSEDTIYF. The CDR3 nucleotides read TGCAGCGTCGGGAGTCGCTTCTCTGAGGACACCATATATTTT.

This rearrangement joins TRBV5-1 to TRBJ2-3, with no clear D. The CDR3 contains 12 residues. V gave up 5 bases and J gave up 5 bases, with 9 bases separating them. CDR1 is SGHRS and CDR2 is YFSETQ in the germline V gene. CDR3 bases: TGCGCCAGCAGTCTGTCAGGAGATACGCAGTATTTT. Protein: CASSLSGDTQYF.

V gene TRBV9 combines with J gene TRBJ1-1, with TRBD1 matching over 7 bases. CDR3 length: 16 amino acids. The J segment lost 1 base and the V segment lost 0 bases, leaving 6 bases of the junction unmatched. CDR1 and CDR2 from the germline V gene are SGDLS and YYNGEE. The CDR3 DNA reads TGTGCCAGCAGCGTAGAAACAGGGGATGGGAACACTGAAGCTTTCTTT. Translating it yields CASSVETGDGNTEAFF.

The rearrangement uses TRBV4-3 and TRBJ1-1, with TRBD1 identical over 11 bases. The CDR3 contains 20 residues. Germline V lookup: CDR1 LGHNA, CDR2 YSLEER. V lost 4 bases to trimming and J lost 0 bases; unmatched junction nucleotides: 16. CDR3 protein: CASSRRVLDRGRWLNTEAFF. The CDR3 DNA is TGCGCCAGCAGCCGTCGGGTCTTGGACAGGGGGCGTTGGTTGAACACTGAAGCTTTCTTT.

CDR3 DNA sequence: TGTGCCAGCAGCGACCAGGGCTCAACTAATGAAAAACTGTTTTTT. Protein product: CASSDQGSTNEKLFF. The genes are TRBV7-2 and TRBJ1-4, with a weak D call TRBD1 (5 bases). CDR1 is SGHTA, CDR2 FQGNSA, per germline. The length of the CDR3 is 15 residues. V dropped 5 bases and J dropped 0 bases, with 10 bases sitting between them.

V and J are TRBV10-2 and TRBJ1-5; possible D gene TRBD1, 6 bases. The CDR3 extends over 12 amino acids. The germline V and J ends were trimmed by 5 bases and 5 bases, with 7 bases remaining between them. Germline lookup yields CDR1 WSHSY and CDR2 SAAADI. This chain's CDR3 is CASSKGDQPQHF. The CDR3 nucleotides read TGCGCCAGCAGTAAGGGGGATCAGCCCCAGCATTTT.